A selection of T cell receptor beta chains follows, all from one sample in a study of a mutant IDH1 vaccine in newly diagnosed glioma. These receptors have no identified antigens. Sequencing used immunoSEQ multiplex PCR; TCRdb keeps in-frame clones, though not all of them. The sample yields approximately 45,000 clones, almost 95% seen once. Sequenced here: PBMCs, sampled from a glioma patient whose treatment included an IDH1 peptide vaccine. All receptors come from a man aged 45 to 65 with glioma. The CDR3 runs from the conserved cysteine through the conserved F or W. D genes are given only for firm matches. The listing skips clone size in some rows; elsewhere it reads once, few, many or a size class.

V gene	clone size	J gene	D gene	CDR3 protein	CDR3 DNA
TRBV30	once	TRBJ2-7	TRBD2	CACQPRLAGDWEQYF	TGTGCCTGCCAACCCCGGCTAGCGGGAGATTGGGAGCAGTACTTC
TRBV4-2	once	TRBJ1-1	.	CASSQGGLNTEAFF	TGTGCCAGCAGCCAAGGGGGTCTGAACACTGAAGCTTTCTTT
TRBV6-1	once	TRBJ2-3	TRBD2	CASSVGLAVSSTDTQYF	TGTGCCAGCAGTGTGGGACTAGCGGTCTCTAGCACAGATACGCAGTATTTT
TRBV7-6	.	TRBJ1-2	TRBD1	CASSQGQADGYTF	TGTGCCAGCAGCCAGGGACAGGCGGATGGCTACACCTTC
TRBV5-4	.	TRBJ2-3	.	CASRPQGPDTQYF	TGTGCCAGCAGGCCCCAGGGGCCAGATACGCAGTATTTT
TRBV7-6	.	TRBJ2-2	.	CASSLVELAITGELFF	TGTGCCAGCAGCTTAGTGGAGCTAGCAATCACCGGGGAGCTGTTTTTT
TRBV19	.	TRBJ1-1	.	CASSIHDSISTEAFF	TGTGCCAGTAGTATACATGACAGCATCTCCACTGAAGCTTTCTTT
TRBV6-5	.	TRBJ1-2	.	CASSYRGTNYGYTF	TGTGCCAGCAGTTATCGCGGAACTAACTATGGCTACACCTTC
TRBV19	.	TRBJ1-5	.	CASSIRDQPQHF	TGTGCCAGTAGTATACGGGATCAGCCCCAGCATTTT
TRBV5-1	.	TRBJ2-7	TRBD1	CASSLAWGQGTYEQYF	TGCGCCAGCAGCTTGGCCTGGGGACAGGGTACATACGAGCAGTACTTC
TRBV7-2	few	TRBJ1-2	.	CASSLQGVYGYTF	TGTGCCAGCAGCTTACAAGGGGTATATGGCTACACCTTC
TRBV4-1	.	TRBJ2-1	TRBD2	CASSQDLLAGPYNEQFF	TGCGCCAGCAGCCAAGATCTACTAGCGGGACCCTACAATGAGCAGTTCTTC
TRBV19	.	TRBJ1-5	.	CASSIGGQPQHF	TGTGCCAGTAGTATCGGGGGACAGCCCCAGCATTTT
TRBV13	.	TRBJ2-5	TRBD2	CASSKGLAGQETQYF	TGTGCCAGCAGCAAGGGACTAGCGGGGCAAGAGACCCAGTACTTC
TRBV19	.	TRBJ2-1	TRBD2	CASSPTSGPYNEQFF	TGTGCCAGTAGCCCGACTAGCGGGCCCTACAATGAGCAGTTCTTC
TRBV4-1	.	TRBJ1-5	.	CASSPTYSNQPQHF	TGCGCCAGCAGCCCTACATATAGCAATCAGCCCCAGCATTTT
TRBV2	once	TRBJ1-5	TRBD1	CASSGPDRGGGNQPQHF	TGTGCCAGCAGTGGCCCGGACAGGGGTGGAGGCAATCAGCCCCAGCATTTT
TRBV18	.	TRBJ2-7	.	CASSPRGDPYEQYF	TGTGCCAGCTCACCAAGGGGGGACCCCTACGAGCAGTACTTC
TRBV28	.	TRBJ1-2	TRBD1	CASSPSPTGGLGYTF	TGTGCCAGCAGTCCGAGCCCGACAGGGGGTCTCGGCTACACCTTC
TRBV5-1	.	TRBJ2-2	.	CASSLYGPNTGELFF	TGCGCCAGCAGCTTGTATGGTCCTAACACCGGGGAGCTGTTTTTT
TRBV28	.	TRBJ2-2	.	CASSSPLRTKAGELFF	TGTGCCAGCAGTTCGCCCCTACGGACAAAAGCCGGGGAGCTGTTTTTT
TRBV27	.	TRBJ2-7	TRBD1	CASSMTGGVIDQYF	TGTGCCAGCAGCATGACAGGGGGAGTAATAGATCAGTACTTC
TRBV29-1	once	TRBJ2-1	TRBD1	CSVKGTGTYNEQFF	TGCAGCGTTAAAGGGACAGGCACCTACAATGAGCAGTTCTTC
TRBV6-5	.	TRBJ1-2	.	CASSYSGSNYGYTF	TGTGCCAGCAGTTATTCAGGGTCAAACTATGGCTACACCTTC
TRBV6-5	.	TRBJ2-5	.	CASRKGRMETQYF	TGTGCCAGCAGGAAGGGGAGGATGGAGACCCAGTACTTC